This T cell receptor (beta chain) was recovered during a study of CD8 T cells in ankylosing spondylitis. Study results and caveats: There was reportedly significant enrichment of clones that were disease-linked in matched ankylosing spondylitis synovial fluid.

TCRdb redid the calling of the 5' RACE reads with MiXCR, one entry per CDR3 protein. The profile shows about 7,900 distinct CDR3 sequences, 3.5% to 4.5% of them singletons. This clonotype was observed at least ten times. Its specificity is not known. Sample: blood, either unsorted or a sorted T cell fraction (not recorded which). The clonotype was recovered from a female donor with ankylosing spondylitis or in good health (not recorded which).

This CDR3 is CASSVAGQGADYGYTF. The CDR3 DNA is TGTGCCAGCAGCGTAGCTGGACAGGGGGCAGACTATGGCTACACCTTC. This chain uses TRBV9 with TRBJ1-2; TRBD1 matches 11 bases. V lost 0 bases to trimming and J lost 3 bases; unmatched junction nucleotides: 4. This CDR3 comprises 16 residues. The germline V gene has CDR1 SGDLS and CDR2 YYNGEE.